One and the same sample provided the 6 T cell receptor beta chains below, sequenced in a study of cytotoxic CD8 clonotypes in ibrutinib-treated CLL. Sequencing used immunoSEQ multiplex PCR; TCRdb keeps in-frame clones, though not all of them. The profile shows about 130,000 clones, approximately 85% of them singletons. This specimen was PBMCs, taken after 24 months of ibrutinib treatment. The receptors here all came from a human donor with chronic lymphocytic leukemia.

CDR3 residues: CASSLMGTSKISSYEQYF. In DNA, the CDR3 is TGTGCCAGCAGCTTAATGGGTACTAGCAAGATTAGCTCCTACGAGCAGTACTTC. The chain couples TRBV7-2 to TRBJ2-7; D is possibly TRBD2 (6 bases). Trimming removed 2 bases from V and 0 bases from J, with 20 bases in between. Germline CDR1 reads SGHTA; CDR2 reads FQGNSA. This CDR3 has 18 amino acids. Using reference TRBV7-2 and TRBJ2-7 for the parts outside the CDR3, the full variable domain is GAGVSQSPSNKVTEKGKDVELRCDPISGHTALYWYRQSLGQGLEFLIYFQGNSAPDKSGLPSDRFSAERTGGSVSTLTIQRTQQEDSAVYLCASSLMGTSKISSYEQYFGPGTRLTVT.

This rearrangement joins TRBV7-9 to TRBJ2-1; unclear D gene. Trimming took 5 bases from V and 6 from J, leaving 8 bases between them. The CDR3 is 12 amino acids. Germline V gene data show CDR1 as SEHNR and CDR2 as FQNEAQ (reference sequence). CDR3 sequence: CASSPPGNEQFF. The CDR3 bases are TGTGCCAGCAGCCCGCCGGGCAATGAGCAGTTCTTC.

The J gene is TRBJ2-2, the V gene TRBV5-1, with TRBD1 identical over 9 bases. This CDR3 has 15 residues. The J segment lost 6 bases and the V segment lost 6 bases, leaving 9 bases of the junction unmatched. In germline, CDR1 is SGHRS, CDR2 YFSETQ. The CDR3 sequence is CASTNGGTGPGELFF. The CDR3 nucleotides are TGCGCCAGCACCAATGGAGGGACAGGGCCCGGGGAGCTGTTTTTT.

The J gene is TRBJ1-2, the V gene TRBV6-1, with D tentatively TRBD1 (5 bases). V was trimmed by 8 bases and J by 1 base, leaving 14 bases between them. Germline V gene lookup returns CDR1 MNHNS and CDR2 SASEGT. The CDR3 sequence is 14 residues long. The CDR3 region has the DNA TGTGCCAGCGTAGGACACAACATTAACTATGGCTACACCTTC. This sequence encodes CASVGHNINYGYTF.

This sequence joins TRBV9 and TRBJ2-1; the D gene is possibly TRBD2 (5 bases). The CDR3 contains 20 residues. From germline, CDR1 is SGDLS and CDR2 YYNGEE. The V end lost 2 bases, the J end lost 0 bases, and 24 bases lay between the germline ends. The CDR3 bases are TGTGCCAGCAGCGTTCGGGATGGAGTCGGAAAAACAAGCTCCTACAATGAGCAGTTCTTC. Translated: CASSVRDGVGKTSSYNEQFF.

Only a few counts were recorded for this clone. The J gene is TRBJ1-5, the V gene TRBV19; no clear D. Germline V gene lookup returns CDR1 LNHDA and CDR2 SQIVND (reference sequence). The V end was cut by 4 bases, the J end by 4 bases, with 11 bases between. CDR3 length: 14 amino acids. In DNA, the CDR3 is TGTGCCAGTAGTACGTCTGCTGAGAATCAGCCCCAGCATTTT. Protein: CASSTSAENQPQHF. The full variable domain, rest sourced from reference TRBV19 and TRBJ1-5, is DGGITQSPKYLFRKEGQNVTLSCEQNLNHDAMYWYRQDPGQGLRLIYYSQIVNDFQKGDIAEGYSVSREKKESFPLTVTSAQKNPTAFYLCASSTSAENQPQHFGDGTRLSIL.